This T cell receptor (beta chain) derives from a study of T cell responses to AZD1222 COVID-19 vaccine. The length of the CDR3 is 14 residues. Germline V gives CDR1 MGHDK, CDR2 SYGVNS. V gave up 3 bases and J gave up 3 bases, with 12 bases separating them. Using immunoSEQ multiplex PCR, the repertoire was profiled, and TCRdb retains in-frame clones only, with some absent. The repertoire consists of 130,000 or so clones, with about 93% occurring once and the leading ten covering about 4.1%. Of note for this clone: Its cognate antigen is unknown.

Findings and limits, study-wide: Epitopes outside B.1.351 and B.1.1.7 mutated regions reportedly drew nearly half of spike TCRs. Mapped onto spike, vaccine-associated CD4 TCRs spanned it and were dominant at 160-218 and 743-854. Only a handful of AZD1222 recipients were seropositive at baseline. No repertoire was sampled before or during the peak T cell response, only after it.

This specimen consisted of peripheral blood, obtained 28 days after the second AZD1222 dose. This receptor was taken from an adult who received the AZD1222 COVID-19 vaccine. The chain carries TRBV25-1 and TRBJ2-7, with D perhaps TRBD1 (5 bases). The CDR3 DNA reads as TGTGCCAGCAGTGATGTACAGGTAAACTACGAGCAGTACTTC. Protein product: CASSDVQVNYEQYF.